What follows is one T cell receptor beta chain and its context. The antigen is undetermined. Germline V gives CDR1 LGHNA, CDR2 YNFKEQ. Trimming took 0 bases from V and 0 from J; bases not matched to a gene: 12. The CDR3 is made up of 20 amino acids. Generation of TCR beta libraries employed quantitative 5'-RACE incorporating molecular barcodes. TCRdb re-derived calls from the 5' RACE reads in MiXCR, one entry per CDR3 protein. The sample has fewer than 750,000 distinct CDR3 sequences; under 20% are singletons. This entry belongs to a study of CD8 T cells in ankylosing spondylitis. Study-level findings and limits: What appeared characteristic of ankylosing spondylitis blood was a TCR beta motif of seven to nine highly homologous variants. Clones linked to the disease showed a CD8+ phenotype. They occurred at relatively low frequencies in peripheral blood. Disease-linked clones reportedly showed significant enrichment in matched ankylosing spondylitis synovial fluid.

The chain joins TRBV4-2 to TRBJ2-3; 10 bases fit TRBD2. The source of this sequence is a male donor with ankylosing spondylitis. The sequenced sample was blood, either unsorted or a sorted T cell fraction (not recorded which). CDR3 residues: CASSQEISGRIPASTDTQYF. In DNA, the CDR3 is TGTGCCAGCAGCCAAGAGATTAGCGGGAGGATACCAGCTAGCACAGATACGCAGTATTTT.